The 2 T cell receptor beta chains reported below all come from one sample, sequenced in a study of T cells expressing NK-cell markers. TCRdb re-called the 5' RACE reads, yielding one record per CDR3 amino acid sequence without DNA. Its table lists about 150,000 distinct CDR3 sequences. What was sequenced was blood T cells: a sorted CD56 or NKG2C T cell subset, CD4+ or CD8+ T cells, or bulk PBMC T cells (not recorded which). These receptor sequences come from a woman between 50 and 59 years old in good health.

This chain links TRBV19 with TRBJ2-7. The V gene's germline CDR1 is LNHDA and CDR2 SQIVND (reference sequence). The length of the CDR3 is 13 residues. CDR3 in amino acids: CASSFGSSYEQYF.

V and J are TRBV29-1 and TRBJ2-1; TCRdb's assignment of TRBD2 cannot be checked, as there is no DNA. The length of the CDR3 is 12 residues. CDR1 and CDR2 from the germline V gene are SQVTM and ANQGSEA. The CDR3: CSVDPAGYEQFF.